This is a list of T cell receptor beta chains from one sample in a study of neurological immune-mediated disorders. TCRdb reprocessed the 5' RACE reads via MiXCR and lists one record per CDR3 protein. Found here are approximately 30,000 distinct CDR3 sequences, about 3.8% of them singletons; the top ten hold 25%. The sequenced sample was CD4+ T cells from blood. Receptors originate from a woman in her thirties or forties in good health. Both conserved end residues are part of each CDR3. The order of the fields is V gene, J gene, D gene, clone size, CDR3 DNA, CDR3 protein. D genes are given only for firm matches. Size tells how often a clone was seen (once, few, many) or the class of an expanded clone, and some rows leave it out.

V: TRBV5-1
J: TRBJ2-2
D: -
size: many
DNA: TGCGCCAGCAGCTACAACTTCGCGAACACCGGGGAGCTGTTTTTT
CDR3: CASSYNFANTGELFF

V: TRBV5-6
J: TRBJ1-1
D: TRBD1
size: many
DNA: TGTGCCAGCAGCCTCCTCTCAGGGGGAGGGGCTGAAGCTTTCTTT
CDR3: CASSLLSGGGAEAFF

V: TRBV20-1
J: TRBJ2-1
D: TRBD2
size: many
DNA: TGCAGTGCTAGGGCCGGGACTAGCGGGAGGAGCCCCTACAATGAGCAGTTCTTC
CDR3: CSARAGTSGRSPYNEQFF

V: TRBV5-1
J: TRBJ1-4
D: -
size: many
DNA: TGCGCCAGCAGCCCCCGGGACATCCTCTCATCAACTAATGAAAAACTGTTTTTT
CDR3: CASSPRDILSSTNEKLFF

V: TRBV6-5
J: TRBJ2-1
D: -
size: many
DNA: TGTGCCAGCCAGGGACTCCGCAGCGAGCAGTTCTTC
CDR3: CASQGLRSEQFF

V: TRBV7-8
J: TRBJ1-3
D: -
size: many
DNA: TGTGCCAGCAGCAAAAAATGGGCCAACTCTGGAAACACCATATATTTT
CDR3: CASSKKWANSGNTIYF

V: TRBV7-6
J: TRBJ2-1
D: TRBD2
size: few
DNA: TGTGCCAGCAGCTCCGAGCGGGGGGGCACTGAGCAGTTCTTC
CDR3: CASSSERGGTEQFF

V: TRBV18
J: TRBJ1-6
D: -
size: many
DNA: TGTGCCAGCTCACCAAGAAGCGACAATTCACCCCTCCACTTT
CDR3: CASSPRSDNSPLHF

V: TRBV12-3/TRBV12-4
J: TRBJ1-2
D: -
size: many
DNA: TGTGCCAGCAGCCTCGTTGGAGGGGGGGAGAGCTACACCTTC
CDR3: CASSLVGGGESYTF

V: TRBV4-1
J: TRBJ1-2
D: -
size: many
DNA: TGCGCCAGCAGCCAAGTGTCAGGCGACCTCTATGGCTACACCTTC
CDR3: CASSQVSGDLYGYTF

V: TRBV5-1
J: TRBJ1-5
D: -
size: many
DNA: TGCGCCAGCAGCTTAGGACCGACCCCTGATCAGCCCCAGCATTTT
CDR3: CASSLGPTPDQPQHF

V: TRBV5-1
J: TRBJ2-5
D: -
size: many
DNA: TGCGCCAGCAGCTGGGGACTCCAGGAGACCCAGTACTTC
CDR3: CASSWGLQETQYF

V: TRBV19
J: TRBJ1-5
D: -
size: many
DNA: TGTGCCAGTCGAGTTGGGGAATATAGCAATCAGCCCCAGCATTTT
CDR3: CASRVGEYSNQPQHF

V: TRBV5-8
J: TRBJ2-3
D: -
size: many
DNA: TGTGCCAGCAGCTTGCGGGAGCCAGATACGCAGTATTTT
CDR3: CASSLREPDTQYF

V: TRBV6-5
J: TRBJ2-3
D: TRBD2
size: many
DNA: TGTGCCAGCAGGAGCGGGGCAGATACGCAGTATTTT
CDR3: CASRSGADTQYF

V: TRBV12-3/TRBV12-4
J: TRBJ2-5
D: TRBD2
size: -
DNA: TGTGCCAGCAGGGGACTATGGGGGGGGCAAGAGACCCAGTACTTC
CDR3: CASRGLWGGQETQYF

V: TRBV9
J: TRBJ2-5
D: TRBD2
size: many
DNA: TGTGCCAGCGGGGATAGCGGGGTGGAGACCCAGTACTTC
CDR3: CASGDSGVETQYF

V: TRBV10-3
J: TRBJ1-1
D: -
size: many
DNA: TGTGCCATCAGTGGACGGAGCACTGAAGCTTTCTTT
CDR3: CAISGRSTEAFF

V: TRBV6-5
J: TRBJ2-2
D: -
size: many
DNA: TGTGCCAGCACTACAGGGATGACCGGGGAGCTGTTTTTT
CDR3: CASTTGMTGELFF

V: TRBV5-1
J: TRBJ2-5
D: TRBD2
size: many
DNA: TGCGCCAGCAGCCTAGCGGGAGTTGTGGAGACCCAGTACTTC
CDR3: CASSLAGVVETQYF

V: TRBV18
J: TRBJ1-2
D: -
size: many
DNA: TGTGCCAGCTCACGCACCTCCCTCAAGGGACAATTGGATGGCTACACCTTC
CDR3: CASSRTSLKGQLDGYTF

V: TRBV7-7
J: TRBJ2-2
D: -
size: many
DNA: TGTGCCAGCAGCCTCGACGTCGGGGAGCTGTTTTTT
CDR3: CASSLDVGELFF

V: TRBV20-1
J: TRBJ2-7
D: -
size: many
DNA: TGCAGTGCAGCCCCTCAAGGTAGAGGGAGCTCCTACGAGCAGTACTTC
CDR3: CSAAPQGRGSSYEQYF

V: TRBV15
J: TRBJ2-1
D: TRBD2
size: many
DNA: TGTGCCACCAGCAGGACGGGACTAGCCGACGCCTACAATGAGCAGTTCTTC
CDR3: CATSRTGLADAYNEQFF

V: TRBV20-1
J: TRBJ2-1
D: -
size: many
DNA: TGCAGTTTCGGCGGGGCGAGCTCCTACAATGAGCAGTTCTTC
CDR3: CSFGGASSYNEQFF

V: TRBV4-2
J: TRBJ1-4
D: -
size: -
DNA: TGTGCCAGCAGCCAAGTGTCCACAGGGTTAATGGAAAAACTGTTTTTT
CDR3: CASSQVSTGLMEKLFF

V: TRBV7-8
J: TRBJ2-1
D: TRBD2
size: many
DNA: TGTGCCAGCAGCCTTCCGCGGACTAGCGGGGAGAATGAGCAGTTCTTC
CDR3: CASSLPRTSGENEQFF

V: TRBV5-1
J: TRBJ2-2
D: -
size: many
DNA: TGCGCCAGCAGCTTGGCCCCTCCCACCGGGGAGCTGTTTTTT
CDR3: CASSLAPPTGELFF

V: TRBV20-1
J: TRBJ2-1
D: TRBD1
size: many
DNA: TGCAGTGCTAGAGGGAGGACAGGGTGGGACAATGAGCAGTTCTTC
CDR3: CSARGRTGWDNEQFF

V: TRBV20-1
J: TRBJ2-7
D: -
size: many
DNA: TGCAGTGCCACCGACAGGACCTACGAGCAGTACTTC
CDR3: CSATDRTYEQYF

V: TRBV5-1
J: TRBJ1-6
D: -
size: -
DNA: TGCGCCAGCAGCTTGGCCTATGGGAATTCACCCCTCCACTTT
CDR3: CASSLAYGNSPLHF

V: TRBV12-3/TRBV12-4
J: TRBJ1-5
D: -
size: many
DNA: TGTGCCAGCAGTTTGAGGGGGAGCCAGCCCCAGCATTTT
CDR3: CASSLRGSQPQHF

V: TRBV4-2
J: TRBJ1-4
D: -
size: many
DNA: TGTGCCAGCAGCCAAGATATGACAGCTAATGAAAAACTGTTTTTT
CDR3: CASSQDMTANEKLFF

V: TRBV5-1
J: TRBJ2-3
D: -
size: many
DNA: TGCGCCAGCAGCATAATGGCGAGCACAGATACGCAGTATTTT
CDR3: CASSIMASTDTQYF

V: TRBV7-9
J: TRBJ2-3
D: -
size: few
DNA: TGTGCCAGCAGCAATTGGACAGTTTATACGCAGTATTTT
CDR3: CASSNWTVYTQYF

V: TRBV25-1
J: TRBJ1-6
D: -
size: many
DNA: TGTGCCAGCAGTCTGGGAGGGGGTAATAATTCACCCCTCCACTTT
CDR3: CASSLGGGNNSPLHF

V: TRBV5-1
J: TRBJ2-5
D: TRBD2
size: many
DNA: TGCGCCAGCAGCTTGTCGGTTAGCGGGAGGTATGAGACCCAGTACTTC
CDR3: CASSLSVSGRYETQYF

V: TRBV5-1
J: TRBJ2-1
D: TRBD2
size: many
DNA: TGCGCCAGCAGCCCGGGACTAGCGGGAGAAGTCCCGTTCTTC
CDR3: CASSPGLAGEVPFF

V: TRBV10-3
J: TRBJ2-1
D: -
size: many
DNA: TGTGCCATCAGCGGGGTGACTAGTGGGGCCAATGAGCAGTTCTTC
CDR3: CAISGVTSGANEQFF

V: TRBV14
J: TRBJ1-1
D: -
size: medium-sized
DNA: TGTGCCAGCAGCCAAGATGGAGACAGCCTCATGAACACTGAAGCTTTCTTT
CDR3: CASSQDGDSLMNTEAFF

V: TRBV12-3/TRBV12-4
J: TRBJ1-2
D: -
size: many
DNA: TGTGCCAGCAGTTTAAATGGCAGGGGAAACTATGGCTACACCTTC
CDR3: CASSLNGRGNYGYTF

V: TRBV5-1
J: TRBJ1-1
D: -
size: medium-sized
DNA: TGCGCCAGCAAACCCGATACCGGGAACACTGAAGCTTTCTTT
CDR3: CASKPDTGNTEAFF

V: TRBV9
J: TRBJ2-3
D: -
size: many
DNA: TGTGCCAGCAGCGTATGGGGGACTACAGATACGCAGTATTTT
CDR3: CASSVWGTTDTQYF

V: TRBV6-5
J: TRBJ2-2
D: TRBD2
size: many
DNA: TGTGCCAGCACCCGAAGACTAGCGGGGGGCGGGGCCGGGGAGCTGTTTTTT
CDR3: CASTRRLAGGGAGELFF

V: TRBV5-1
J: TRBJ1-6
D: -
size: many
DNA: TGCGCCAGCAGAAGGGTCCTATTGGGGCTTAATTCACCCCTCCACTTT
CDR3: CASRRVLLGLNSPLHF

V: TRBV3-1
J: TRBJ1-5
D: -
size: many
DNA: TGTGCCAGCAGCCCCGGAGGAGGTGCTAGGCCCCAGCATTTT
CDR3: CASSPGGGARPQHF

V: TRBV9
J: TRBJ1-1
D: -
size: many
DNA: TGTGCCAGCAGCGTAGACAGGAACACTGAAGCTTTCTTT
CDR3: CASSVDRNTEAFF

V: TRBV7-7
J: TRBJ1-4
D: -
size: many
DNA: TGTGCTAGCAGCCTGGGTCTGGGAGGAGAAGAAAAACTGTTTTTT
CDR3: CASSLGLGGEEKLFF

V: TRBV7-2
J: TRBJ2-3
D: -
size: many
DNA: TGTGCCAGCAGCCACAGATTCGGGGCAGATACGCAGTATTTT
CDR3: CASSHRFGADTQYF

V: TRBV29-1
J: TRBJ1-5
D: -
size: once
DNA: TGCAGCGTTGTGGAAGGGAAGAATCAGCCCCAGCATTTT
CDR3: CSVVEGKNQPQHF

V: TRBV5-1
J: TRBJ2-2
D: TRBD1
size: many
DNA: TGCGCCAGCAGCTTGGCCCGACAGGGGGTTAGAAAAACCGGGGAGCTGTTTTTT
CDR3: CASSLARQGVRKTGELFF

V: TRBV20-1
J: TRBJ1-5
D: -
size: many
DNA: TGCAGTGCTAGAGATCCCTCAGCTGGGCAGCCCCAGCATTTT
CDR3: CSARDPSAGQPQHF

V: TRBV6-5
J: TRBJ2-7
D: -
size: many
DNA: TGTGCCAGCAGTCCCGGGCACAAACCCTACGAGCAGTACTTC
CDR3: CASSPGHKPYEQYF

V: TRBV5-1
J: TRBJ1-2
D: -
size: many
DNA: TGCGCCAGCAGCTTGGCCGAGGGGATAAACTATGGCTACACCTTC
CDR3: CASSLAEGINYGYTF

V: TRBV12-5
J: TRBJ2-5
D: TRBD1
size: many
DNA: TGTGCTTCCCACCCCGGGACAGTCCCCATTGTGACCCAGTACTTC
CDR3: CASHPGTVPIVTQYF